What follows describes a single TCR beta chain. J lost 3 bases, V lost 5 bases, and 4 bases had no gene match. There are 15 residues in the CDR3. Per germline, CDR1 SGHNT and CDR2 YENEEA. The record originates from a study of blood T cell repertoires in COVID-19. Original processing notes: Estimated nucleated cell counts came from reference gene primer amplification. Sequencing used immunoSEQ multiplex PCR; TCRdb keeps in-frame clones, though not all of them. The D gene and trimming were derived from the DNA, and the V and J assignments and clone size from that table. The sample holds 270,000 or so clones, 85% to 95% seen once.

Sequenced sample: PBMCs or T cells enriched from blood (not recorded which). This clonotype was sampled from a man aged 40-55 years who had been exposed to COVID-19. The gene calls are TRBV11-3 and TRBJ2-5; 12 bases are shared with TRBD2. CDR3 DNA: TGTGCCAGCAGCGCGGGACTAGCGGGTGAAGAGACCCAGTACTTC. Encoded protein: CASSAGLAGEETQYF.